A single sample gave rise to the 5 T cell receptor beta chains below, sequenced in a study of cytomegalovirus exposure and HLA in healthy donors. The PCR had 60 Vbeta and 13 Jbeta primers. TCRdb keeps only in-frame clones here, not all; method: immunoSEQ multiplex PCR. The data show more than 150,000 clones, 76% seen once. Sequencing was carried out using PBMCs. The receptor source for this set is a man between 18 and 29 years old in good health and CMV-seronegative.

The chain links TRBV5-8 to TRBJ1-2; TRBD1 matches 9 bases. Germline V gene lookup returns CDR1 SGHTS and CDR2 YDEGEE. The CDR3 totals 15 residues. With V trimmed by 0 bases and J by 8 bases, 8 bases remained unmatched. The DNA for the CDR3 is TGTGCCAGCAGCTTGGCCCCGACAGGGGGGCAAGGCTACACCTTC. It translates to CASSLAPTGGQGYTF.

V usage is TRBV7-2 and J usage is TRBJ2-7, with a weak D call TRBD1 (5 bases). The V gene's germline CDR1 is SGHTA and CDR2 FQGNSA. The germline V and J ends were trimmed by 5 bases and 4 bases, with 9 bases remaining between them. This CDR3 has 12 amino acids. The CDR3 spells CASSLTGYEQYF. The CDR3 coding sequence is TGTGCCAGCAGCCTAACAGGTTACGAGCAGTACTTC.

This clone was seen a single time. CDR3 bases: TGTGCCAGCGGGAGTCGAGCGGGGGGCTATGAGCAGTTCTTC. It specifies CASGSRAGGYEQFF. This chain connects TRBV6-1 to TRBJ2-1; 9 nucleotides match TRBD2. The CDR3 extends over 14 amino acids. Germline CDR1 reads MNHNS; CDR2 reads SASEGT. The trim removed 8 bases at V and 8 bases at J, leaving 10 bases unmatched.

The CDR3 protein is CASSWGQMATNEKLFF. CDR3 nucleotide sequence: TGCGCCAGCAGCTGGGGACAGATGGCAACTAATGAAAAACTGTTTTTT. The chain joins TRBV5-1 to TRBJ1-4, with 7 nucleotides matching TRBD1. With 3 bases clipped from V and 0 bases from J, the junction kept 5 bases outside the gene matches. The CDR3 sequence is 16 residues long. The germline CDR1 and CDR2 sequences are SGHRS and YFSETQ.

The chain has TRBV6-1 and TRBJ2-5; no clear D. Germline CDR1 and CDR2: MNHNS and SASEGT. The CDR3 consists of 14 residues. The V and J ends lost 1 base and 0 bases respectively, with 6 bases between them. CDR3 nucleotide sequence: TGTGCCAGCAGTGAAGAAGCGTACCAAGAGACCCAGTACTTC. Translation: CASSEEAYQETQYF.